This passage covers 10 T cell receptor beta chains from one sample sequenced in a study of blood T cell repertoires in COVID-19. Clones were read by immunoSEQ multiplex PCR, and TCRdb kept only the in-frame ones, dropping some. The data show over 250,000 clones, about 87% seen once. Source material: peripheral blood. The receptors stem from a woman in her fifties or sixties with COVID-19, enrolled during active disease.

The genes are TRBV29-1 and TRBJ2-3; a weak D match, TRBD2 (6 bases). This CDR3 has 14 residues. Trimming left V 6 bases short and J 0 bases short, with 13 bases between. Germline CDR1 reads SQVTM; CDR2 reads ANQGSEA. CDR3 bases: TGCAGCGTCCGGTGGGGAGGTAGCACAGATACGCAGTATTTT. Translated, it gives CSVRWGGSTDTQYF.

The gene calls are TRBV14 and TRBJ2-7; TRBD1 matches 11 bases. The CDR3 extends over 14 amino acids. V lost 4 bases to trimming and J lost 3 bases; unmatched junction nucleotides: 2. Germline CDR1 is SGHDN and CDR2 is FVKESK. For the CDR3, the DNA is TGTGCCAGCAGCCCGGACAGGGGGCTCTACGAGCAGTACTTC. Encoded protein: CASSPDRGLYEQYF.

The genes are TRBV30 and TRBJ2-2; 8 nucleotides agree with TRBD2. This CDR3 comprises 14 residues. V trimming: 7 bases; J trimming: 6 bases; junction bases outside the gene matches: 10. Germline V lookup: CDR1 GTSNPN, CDR2 SVGIG (reference sequence). CDR3 loop: CALVRTSRSGELFF. The CDR3 nucleotides are TGTGCCTTAGTGAGGACTAGCCGGTCCGGGGAGCTGTTTTTT. Full variable domain (missing parts from reference TRBV30 and TRBJ2-2): SQTIHQWPATLVQPVGSPLSLECTVEGTSNPNLYWYRQAAGRGLQLLFYSVGIGQISSEVPQNLSASRPQDRQFILSSKKLLLSDSGFYLCALVRTSRSGELFFGEGSRLTVL.

The rearrangement links TRBV5-1 to TRBJ2-2, with 11 bases aligning to TRBD1. The V segment lost 2 bases and the J segment 5 bases; nucleotides outside the gene matches: 2. Germline loops: CDR1 SGHRS, CDR2 YFSETQ. The CDR3 runs to 15 residues. In DNA, the CDR3 is TGCGCCAGCAGCTTCGGACAGGGGGCAACCGGGGAGCTGTTTTTT. Its protein product is CASSFGQGATGELFF.

Here the CDR3 reads CASGNRGTGNTIYF. The CDR3 bases are TGTGCCAGCGGAAACCGGGGAACTGGAAACACCATATATTTT. The chain links TRBV2 to TRBJ1-3; D ambiguous. Per the germline V gene, CDR1 is SNHLY and CDR2 is FYNNEI. V lost 8 bases and J 2 bases, leaving 13 bases between the germline ends. The CDR3 is made up of 14 amino acids.

This clone occurred once. The chain uses TRBV27 and TRBJ1-1; possible D gene TRBD1, 5 bases. Germline assignment: CDR1 MNHEY and CDR2 SMNVEV (reference sequence). V lost 4 bases, J lost 5 bases, and 14 bases lay in between. CDR3 length: 14 residues. The CDR3 bases are TGTGCCAGCAGTTACCCGGGGGGTGGGACTGAAGCTTTCTTT. Translating gives CASSYPGGGTEAFF.

The J gene is TRBJ1-2, the V gene TRBV6-4; 12 bases line up with TRBD1. CDR3 length: 15 amino acids. The V segment lost 3 bases and the J segment 5 bases; nucleotides outside the gene matches: 4. From germline, CDR1 is MRHNA and CDR2 SNTAGT. CDR3 amino acids: CASSDRDRGLYGYTF. CDR3 bases: TGTGCCAGCAGTGATCGGGACAGGGGGCTTTATGGCTACACCTTC.

V and J are TRBV11-2 and TRBJ2-3; D is uncertain. V was clipped by 7 bases and J by 4 bases, with 9 bases between them. Germline loops: CDR1 SGHAT, CDR2 FQNNGV. The CDR3 spans 12 residues. The CDR3 reads CASTYVSDTQYF. CDR3 DNA: TGTGCCAGCACCTATGTCTCAGATACGCAGTATTTT.

In this sample, this clone turned up a few times. The V call is TRBV7-6, the J call TRBJ1-4, with 7 bases fitting TRBD1. V lost 6 bases, J lost 3 bases, and 7 bases stayed unmatched. The germline V gene encodes CDR1 SGHVS and CDR2 FNYEAQ. This CDR3 region has 15 residues. The CDR3 bases are TGTGCCAGCAGGACCACAGGGGCCTCTAATGAAAAACTGTTTTTT. It specifies CASRTTGASNEKLFF.

J is TRBJ2-3 and V is TRBV9; D unresolved. This CDR3 spans 17 amino acids. CDR1 is SGDLS and CDR2 is YYNGEE in the germline V gene. The V and J ends lost 3 bases and 4 bases respectively, with 21 bases between them. Here the CDR3 reads CASSAQLFEEGADTQYF. Written as DNA, the CDR3 is TGTGCCAGCAGCGCGCAATTGTTTGAGGAAGGCGCAGATACGCAGTATTTT.